The entry that follows covers one T cell receptor (beta chain) sequence. Antigen unknown. These data come from a study of radiation and T cells in renal cell carcinoma. Study-wide background: Nephrectomy followed 15 Gy stereotactic body radiation by 4 weeks.

Profiled with immunoSEQ multiplex PCR; TCRdb holds only in-frame clones, not every one. The sample records roughly 150,000 clones, approximately 90% being singletons. Documented time point: baseline pretreatment blood. The treatment is: 15 Gy SBRT to primary tumor, nephrectomy 4 weeks later. This renal cell carcinoma was of the clear cell type. General study points: From baseline, blood top tumor clonotypes peaked at 2 weeks post-radiation.

This CDR3 is built from 13 residues. The specimen was blood, collected from a patient whose treatment included radiotherapy and nephrectomy. The TCR sequence derives from a woman in her seventies with renal cell carcinoma. This rearrangement joins TRBV12-2 to TRBJ2-7; the table's TRBD1 call for D was not verified on the DNA. TRBV12-2 is classified as a pseudogene. This CDR3 is CASRQRTTGRQYF. CDR3 sequence (DNA): TGTGCAAGTCGACAGAGAACGACAGGGCGACAGTACTTC.